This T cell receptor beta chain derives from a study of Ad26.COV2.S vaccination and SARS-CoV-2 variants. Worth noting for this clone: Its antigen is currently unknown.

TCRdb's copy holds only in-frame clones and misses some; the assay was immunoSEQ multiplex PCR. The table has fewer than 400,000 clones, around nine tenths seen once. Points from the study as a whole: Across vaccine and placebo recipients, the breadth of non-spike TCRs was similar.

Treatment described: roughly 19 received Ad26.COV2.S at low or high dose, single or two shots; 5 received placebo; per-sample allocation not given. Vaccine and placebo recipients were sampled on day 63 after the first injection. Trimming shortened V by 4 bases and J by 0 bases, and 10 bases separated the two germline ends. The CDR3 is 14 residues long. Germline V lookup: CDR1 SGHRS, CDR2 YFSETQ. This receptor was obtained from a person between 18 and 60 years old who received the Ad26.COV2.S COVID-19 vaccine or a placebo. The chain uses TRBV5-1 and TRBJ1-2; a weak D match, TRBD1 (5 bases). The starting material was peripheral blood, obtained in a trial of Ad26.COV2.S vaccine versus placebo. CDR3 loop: CASSMGPPNYGYTF. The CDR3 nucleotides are TGCGCCAGCAGCATGGGACCACCTAACTATGGCTACACCTTC.